These T cell receptor beta chains were read from a single sample in a study of T-cell memory formation after mild COVID-19. TCRdb re-called the 5' RACE reads with MiXCR, one entry per CDR3 protein. Seen here are about 560,000 distinct CDR3 sequences, about a sixth observed once, and the top ten hold around 12%. The sample was PBMCs or a T cell subset sorted from them (not recorded which). The receptors originated from an adult woman who had mild COVID-19 (a few samples of this study predate the infection). Cell type and time point are not known. CDR3s include the opening cysteine and the closing phenylalanine or tryptophan. The D gene is left open where the match is weak. Expanded clones get a size class; other rows say once, few or many, or leave the size out.

V,J,D,size,DNA,CDR3
TRBV30,TRBJ2-7,.,.,TGTGCCTGGAGTCCAGGCTCATTCTACGAGCAGTACTTC,CAWSPGSFYEQYF
TRBV3-1,TRBJ1-2,.,few,TGTGCCAGCAGCTATGGGGATAGTGGCTACACCTTC,CASSYGDSGYTF
TRBV3-1,TRBJ2-1,TRBD2,.,TGTGCCAGCAGCCAACGGACTAGTACTTTCAACAATGAGCAGTTCTTC,CASSQRTSTFNNEQFF
TRBV18,TRBJ2-3,.,.,TGTGCCAGCTCACCCAGCGCCCAGGGTACAGATACGCAGTATTTT,CASSPSAQGTDTQYF
TRBV24-1,TRBJ1-5,TRBD1,.,TGTGCCACCAGTGATTCTCAGGGGGCTACTCAGCCCCAGCATTTT,CATSDSQGATQPQHF
TRBV27,TRBJ1-3,.,.,TGTGCCAGCAGTTTAAGGGGGTTCCCTGGAAACACCATATATTTT,CASSLRGFPGNTIYF
TRBV4-3,TRBJ2-1,.,few,TGCGCCAGCAGCCAACAGGGGCCCTACAATGAGCAGTTCTTC,CASSQQGPYNEQFF
TRBV12-3/TRBV12-4,TRBJ2-6,TRBD1,.,TGTGCCAGCAGTTCACAGGGGGTAGGCTCTGTGGCCAACGTCCTGACTTTC,CASSSQGVGSVANVLTF
TRBV30,TRBJ2-1,TRBD2,.,TGTGCCTGGAGTAGCATCCGGGACTACAAAACACCGCAGTTCTTC,CAWSSIRDYKTPQFF
TRBV20-1,TRBJ2-7,.,.,TGCAGTGCTAGAGACCGGGGGACAGAGGGCGAGCAGTACTTC,CSARDRGTEGEQYF
TRBV11-2,TRBJ2-1,.,few,TGTGCCAGCAGCTTAGTGGTGGGCCCCTACAATGAGCAGTTCTTC,CASSLVVGPYNEQFF
TRBV4-3,TRBJ2-7,.,.,TGCGCCAGCAGCCAAGATCCCCTCGGACACTCGTACGAGCAGTACTTC,CASSQDPLGHSYEQYF
TRBV12-3/TRBV12-4,TRBJ2-5,TRBD2,few,TGTGCCAGCAGGGGCACTAGCGGGGGAAGGGAGACCCAGTACTTC,CASRGTSGGRETQYF
TRBV7-2,TRBJ2-1,.,few,TGTGCCAGCAGCTTACTTTCCACCAATGAGCAGTTCTTC,CASSLLSTNEQFF
TRBV20-1,TRBJ1-5,TRBD1,few,TGCAGTGCTGGGGACAGGGGGGCGGGTAGCAATCAGCCCCAGCATTTT,CSAGDRGAGSNQPQHF
TRBV7-3,TRBJ2-5,.,few,TGTGCCAGCAGCCCTACAGGGTCAGAGACCCAGTACTTC,CASSPTGSETQYF
TRBV6-1,TRBJ2-3,TRBD2,few,TGTGCCAGCACCCCACTAGCGGGAGCCGTAGATACGCAGTATTTT,CASTPLAGAVDTQYF
TRBV7-8,TRBJ1-5,.,few,TGTGCCAGCAGCCAACGTCAGGGAAACTTGGCTCAGCCCCAGCATTTT,CASSQRQGNLAQPQHF
TRBV29-1,TRBJ2-3,.,.,TGCAGCGTTGAAGTGACAGGACTAGGTGGCGATACGCAGTATTTT,CSVEVTGLGGDTQYF
TRBV7-2,TRBJ1-1,.,few,TGTGCCAGCAGCTTGCATTGGGGTGAAGCTTTCTTT,CASSLHWGEAFF
TRBV6-5,TRBJ2-1,.,.,TGTGCCAGCACCGACCGGTGGAATGAGCAGTTCTTC,CASTDRWNEQFF
TRBV3-1,TRBJ2-7,TRBD1,many,TGTGCCAGCAGCCAAGGTACAGGGGCCTACGAGCAGTACTTC,CASSQGTGAYEQYF
TRBV2,TRBJ2-2,.,.,TGTGCCAGCAGTACCAGACAGGCGACCGGGGAGCTGTTTTTT,CASSTRQATGELFF
TRBV15,TRBJ2-3,TRBD1,.,TGTGCCACCAGCAGGGCGGGGCGACAGGGGACAGATACGCAGTATTTT,CATSRAGRQGTDTQYF
TRBV20-1,TRBJ1-1,.,many,TGCAGTGCTAGACATTTGTGGAACACTGAAGCTTTCTTT,CSARHLWNTEAFF
TRBV2,TRBJ2-3,.,.,TGTGCCAGCAAGGGAGGCCCGGGGAATACGCAGTATTTT,CASKGGPGNTQYF
TRBV28,TRBJ2-6,.,.,TGTGCCAGCAGTTTTGGAGTCCGGGCTGGGGCCAACGTCCTGACTTTC,CASSFGVRAGANVLTF